This record covers a single T cell receptor (beta chain). Assay used: immunoSEQ multiplex PCR; TCRdb lists only in-frame clones, some missing. The data contain approximately 140,000 clones, 80% to 90% of them seen just once; the ten biggest clones take up about 10%. The record originates from a study of blood T cell repertoires in COVID-19. The source of this sequence is a man aged 55 to 70 with active or convalescent COVID-19. Sequenced sample: peripheral blood.

The CDR3 nucleotides are TGCAGCGTTGCTATAGACTACGAGCAGTACTTC. This encodes CSVAIDYEQYF. V and J are TRBV29-1 and TRBJ2-7; unclear D gene. The CDR3 loop spans 11 amino acids. The germline V gene has CDR1 SQVTM and CDR2 ANQGSEA. V was pared by 4 bases and J by 3 bases, with 7 bases between.